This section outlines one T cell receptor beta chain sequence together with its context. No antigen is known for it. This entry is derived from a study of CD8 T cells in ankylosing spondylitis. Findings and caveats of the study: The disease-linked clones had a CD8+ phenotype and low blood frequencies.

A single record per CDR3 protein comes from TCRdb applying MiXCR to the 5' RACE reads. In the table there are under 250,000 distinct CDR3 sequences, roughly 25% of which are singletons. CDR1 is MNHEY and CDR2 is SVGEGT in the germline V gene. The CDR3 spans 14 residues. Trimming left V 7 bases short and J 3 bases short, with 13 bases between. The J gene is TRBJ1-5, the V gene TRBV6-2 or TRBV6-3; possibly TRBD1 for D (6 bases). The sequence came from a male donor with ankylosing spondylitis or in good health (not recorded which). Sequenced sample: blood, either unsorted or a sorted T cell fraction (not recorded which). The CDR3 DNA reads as TGTGCCAGCACTACCGACAGGAACAATCAGCCCCAGCATTTT. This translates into CASTTDRNNQPQHF.